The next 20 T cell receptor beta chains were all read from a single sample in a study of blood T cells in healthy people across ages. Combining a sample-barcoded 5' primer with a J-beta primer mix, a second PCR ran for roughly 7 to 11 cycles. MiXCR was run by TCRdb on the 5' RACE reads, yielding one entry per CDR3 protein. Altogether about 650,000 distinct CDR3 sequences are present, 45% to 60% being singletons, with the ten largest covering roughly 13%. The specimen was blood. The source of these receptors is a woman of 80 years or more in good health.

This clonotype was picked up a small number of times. In DNA form, the CDR3 reads TGTGCCAGCAGTCAGGGGATCGCCTCCCGGGGCACAGATACGCAGTATTTT. This codes for CASSQGIASRGTDTQYF. This chain links TRBV6-1 with TRBJ2-3, with D maybe TRBD1 (6 bases). CDR1 is MNHNS and CDR2 is SASEGT in the germline V gene. The CDR3 sequence is 17 residues long. Trimming left V 5 bases short and J 1 base short, with 19 bases between.

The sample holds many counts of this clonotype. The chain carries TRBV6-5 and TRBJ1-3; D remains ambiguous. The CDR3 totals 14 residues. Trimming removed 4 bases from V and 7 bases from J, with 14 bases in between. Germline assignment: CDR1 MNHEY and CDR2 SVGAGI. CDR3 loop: CASSSVTQGNTIYF. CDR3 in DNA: TGTGCCAGCAGTTCCGTAACCCAAGGGAACACCATATATTTT.

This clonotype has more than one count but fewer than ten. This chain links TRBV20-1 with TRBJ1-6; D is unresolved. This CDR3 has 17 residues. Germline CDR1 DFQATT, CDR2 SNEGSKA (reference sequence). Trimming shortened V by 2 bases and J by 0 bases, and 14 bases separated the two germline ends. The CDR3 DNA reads TGCAGTGCTAGACATCTGGACGGACGCTCCTATAATTCACCCCTCCACTTT. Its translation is CSARHLDGRSYNSPLHF.

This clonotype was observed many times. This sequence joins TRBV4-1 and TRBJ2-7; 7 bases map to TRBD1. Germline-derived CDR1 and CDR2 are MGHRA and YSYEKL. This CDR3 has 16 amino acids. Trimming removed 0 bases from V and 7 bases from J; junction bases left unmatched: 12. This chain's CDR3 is CASSQDNAYGQEEQYF. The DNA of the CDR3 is TGCGCCAGCAGCCAAGATAATGCATACGGACAGGAGGAGCAGTACTTC.

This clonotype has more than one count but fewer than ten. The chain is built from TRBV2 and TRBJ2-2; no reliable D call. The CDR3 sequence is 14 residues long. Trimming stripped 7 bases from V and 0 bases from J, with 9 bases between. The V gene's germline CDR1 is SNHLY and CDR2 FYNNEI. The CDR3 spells CASKEFPNTGELFF. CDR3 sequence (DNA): TGTGCCAGCAAAGAGTTCCCGAACACCGGGGAGCTGTTTTTT.

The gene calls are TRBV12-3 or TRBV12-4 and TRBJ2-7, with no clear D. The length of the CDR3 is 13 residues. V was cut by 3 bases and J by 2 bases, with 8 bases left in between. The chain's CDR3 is CASSLRQAYEQYF. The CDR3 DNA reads TGTGCCAGCAGTTTGAGGCAGGCCTACGAGCAGTACTTC.

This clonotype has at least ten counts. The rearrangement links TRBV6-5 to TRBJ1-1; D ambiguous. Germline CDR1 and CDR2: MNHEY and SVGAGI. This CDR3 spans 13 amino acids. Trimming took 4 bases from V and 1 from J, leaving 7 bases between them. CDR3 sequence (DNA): TGTGCCAGCAGTTCCCCCCAGAACACTGAAGCTTTCTTT. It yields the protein CASSSPQNTEAFF.

The CDR3 sequence: CASSHLGTQPGTGELFF. CDR3 nucleotides: TGCGCCAGCAGCCATCTCGGGACTCAACCGGGGACCGGGGAGCTGTTTTTT. The chain couples TRBV4-1 to TRBJ2-2; a weak D match, TRBD2 (6 bases). Germline V gives CDR1 MGHRA, CDR2 YSYEKL. CDR3 length: 17 residues. V was pared by 3 bases and J by 5 bases, with 19 bases between.

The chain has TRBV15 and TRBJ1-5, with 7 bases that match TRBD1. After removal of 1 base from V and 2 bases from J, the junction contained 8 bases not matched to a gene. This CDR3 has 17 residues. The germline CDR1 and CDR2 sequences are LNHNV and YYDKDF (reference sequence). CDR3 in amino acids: CATSRGQGQRRNQPQHF. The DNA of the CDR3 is TGTGCCACCAGCAGAGGACAGGGACAGCGCCGCAATCAGCCCCAGCATTTT. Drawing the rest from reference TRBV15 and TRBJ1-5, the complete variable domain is DAMVIQNPRYQVTQFGKPVTLSCSQTLNHNVMYWYQQKSSQAPKLLFHYYDKDFNNEADTPDNFQSRRPNTSFCFLDIRSPGLGDTAMYLCATSRGQGQRRNQPQHFGDGTRLSIL.

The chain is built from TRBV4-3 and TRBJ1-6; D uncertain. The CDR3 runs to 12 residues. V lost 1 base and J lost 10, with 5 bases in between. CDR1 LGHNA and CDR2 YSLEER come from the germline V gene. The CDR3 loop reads CASSQGASPLHF. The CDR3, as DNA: TGCGCCAGCAGCCAAGGGGCCTCACCCCTCCACTTT.

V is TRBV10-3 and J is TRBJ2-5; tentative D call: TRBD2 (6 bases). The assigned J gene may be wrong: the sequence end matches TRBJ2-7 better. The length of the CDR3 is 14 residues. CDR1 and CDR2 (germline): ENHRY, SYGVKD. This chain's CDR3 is CAISEGGGNYEQYF. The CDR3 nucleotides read TGTGCCATCAGTGAAGGTGGGGGGAACTACGAGCAGTACTTC.

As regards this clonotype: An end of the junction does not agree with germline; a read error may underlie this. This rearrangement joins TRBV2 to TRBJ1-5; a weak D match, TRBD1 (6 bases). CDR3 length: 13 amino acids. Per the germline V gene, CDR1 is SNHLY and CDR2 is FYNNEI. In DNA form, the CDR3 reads TGTGCCAGCTTCGGGGGCAGCAATCAGCCCCTGCATTTT. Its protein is CASFGGSNQPLHF. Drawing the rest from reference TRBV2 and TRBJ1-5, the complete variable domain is EPEVTQTPSHQVTQMGQEVILRCVPISNHLYFYWYRQILGQKVEFLVSFYNNEISEKSEIFDDQFSVERPDGSNFTLKIRSTKLEDSAMYFCASFGGSNQPLHFGDGTRLSIL.

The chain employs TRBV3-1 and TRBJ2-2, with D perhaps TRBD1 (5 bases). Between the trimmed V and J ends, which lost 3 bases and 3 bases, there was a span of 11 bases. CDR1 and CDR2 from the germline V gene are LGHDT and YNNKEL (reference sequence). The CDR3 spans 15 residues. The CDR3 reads CASSQSGSDTGELFF. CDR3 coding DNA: TGTGCCAGCAGCCAGTCAGGGTCAGACACCGGGGAGCTGTTTTTT.

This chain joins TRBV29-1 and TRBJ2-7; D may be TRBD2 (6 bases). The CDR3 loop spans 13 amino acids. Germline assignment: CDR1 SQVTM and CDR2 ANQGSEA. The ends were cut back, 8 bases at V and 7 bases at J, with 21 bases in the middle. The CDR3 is CSFKERVYNEQYF. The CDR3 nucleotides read TGCAGCTTCAAAGAGCGGGTGTACAATGAGCAGTACTTC.

The CDR3 spells CASSPTTGPNYGYTF. The CDR3, as DNA: TGTGCCAGCAGCCCAACGACAGGGCCGAACTATGGCTACACCTTC. This chain links TRBV7-8 with TRBJ1-2, with 7 nucleotides matching TRBD1. The CDR3 has 15 amino acids. From germline, CDR1 is SGHVS and CDR2 FQNEAQ. V was clipped by 5 bases and J by 2 bases; unmatched bases: 8.

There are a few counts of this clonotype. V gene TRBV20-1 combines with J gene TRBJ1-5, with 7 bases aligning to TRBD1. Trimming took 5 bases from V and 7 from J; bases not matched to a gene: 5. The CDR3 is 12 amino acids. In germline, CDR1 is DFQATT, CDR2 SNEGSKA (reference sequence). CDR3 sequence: CSARQGEQPQHF. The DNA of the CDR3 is TGCAGTGCTCGACAGGGTGAACAGCCCCAGCATTTT.

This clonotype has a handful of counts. In DNA, the CDR3 is TGTGCCAGCCTCGGGGGAGCGGGGGGTGATACGCAGTATTTT. This translates into CASLGGAGGDTQYF. V usage is TRBV28 and J usage is TRBJ2-3; 9 bases map to TRBD2. The CDR3 runs 14 residues. The germline V gene has CDR1 MDHEN and CDR2 SYDVKM. With V trimmed by 8 bases and J by 6 bases, 9 bases remained unmatched.

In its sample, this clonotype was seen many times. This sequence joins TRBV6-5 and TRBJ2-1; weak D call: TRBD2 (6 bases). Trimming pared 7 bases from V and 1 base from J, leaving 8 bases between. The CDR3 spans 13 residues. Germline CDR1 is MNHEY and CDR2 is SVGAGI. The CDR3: CASTRGSYNEQFF. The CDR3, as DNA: TGTGCCAGCACCCGGGGGTCCTACAATGAGCAGTTCTTC.

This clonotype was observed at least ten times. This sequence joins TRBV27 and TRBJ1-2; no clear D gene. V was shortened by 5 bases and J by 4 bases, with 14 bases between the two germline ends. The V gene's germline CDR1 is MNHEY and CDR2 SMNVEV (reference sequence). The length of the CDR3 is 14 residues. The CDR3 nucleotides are TGTGCCAGCAGTCCCGGGAACCCCGGCTATGGCTACACCTTC. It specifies CASSPGNPGYGYTF.

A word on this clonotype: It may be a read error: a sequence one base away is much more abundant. This chain's CDR3 is CASSLTLLAETHNEQYF. The CDR3 nucleotides read TGTGCCAGCAGCTTAACTCTCCTAGCGGAGACACACAATGAGCAGTACTTC. The chain combines TRBV7-3 with TRBJ2-7; 7 bases agree with TRBD2. After removal of 0 bases from V and 7 bases from J, the junction contained 15 bases not matched to a gene. The CDR3 contains 17 residues. Germline V gives CDR1 SGHTA, CDR2 FQGTGA.